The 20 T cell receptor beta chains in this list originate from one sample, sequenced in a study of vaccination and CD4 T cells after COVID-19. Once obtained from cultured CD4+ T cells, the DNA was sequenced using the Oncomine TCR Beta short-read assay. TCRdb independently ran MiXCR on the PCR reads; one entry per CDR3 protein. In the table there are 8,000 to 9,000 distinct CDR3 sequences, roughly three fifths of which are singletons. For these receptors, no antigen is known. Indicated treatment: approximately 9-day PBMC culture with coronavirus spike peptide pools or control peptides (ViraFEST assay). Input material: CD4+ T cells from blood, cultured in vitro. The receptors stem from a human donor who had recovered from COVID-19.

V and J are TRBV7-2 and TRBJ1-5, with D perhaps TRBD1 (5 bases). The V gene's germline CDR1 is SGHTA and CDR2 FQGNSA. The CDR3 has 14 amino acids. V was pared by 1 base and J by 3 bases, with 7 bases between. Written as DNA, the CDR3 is TGTGCCAGCAGCTTAGGGGACCCCAATCAGCCCCAGCATTTT. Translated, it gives CASSLGDPNQPQHF.

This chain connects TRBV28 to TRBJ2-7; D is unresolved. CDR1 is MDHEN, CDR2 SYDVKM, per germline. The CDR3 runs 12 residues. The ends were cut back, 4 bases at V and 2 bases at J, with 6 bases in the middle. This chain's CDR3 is CASSSGPYEQYF. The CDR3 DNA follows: TGTGCCAGCAGTTCGGGCCCCTACGAGCAGTACTTC.

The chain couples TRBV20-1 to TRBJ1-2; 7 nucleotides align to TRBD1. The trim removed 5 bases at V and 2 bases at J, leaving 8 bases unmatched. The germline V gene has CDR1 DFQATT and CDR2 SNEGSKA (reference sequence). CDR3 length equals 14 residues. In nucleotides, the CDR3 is TGCAGTGCTGTCGGTGACAGGGACAACTATGGCTACACCTTC. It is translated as CSAVGDRDNYGYTF.

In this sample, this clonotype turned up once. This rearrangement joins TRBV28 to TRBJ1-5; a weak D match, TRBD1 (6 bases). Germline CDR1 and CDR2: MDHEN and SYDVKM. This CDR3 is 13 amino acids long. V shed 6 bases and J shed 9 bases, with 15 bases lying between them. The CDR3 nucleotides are TGTGCCAGCAGACTTAAACAGGGCCGGCCCCAGCATTTT. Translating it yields CASRLKQGRPQHF.

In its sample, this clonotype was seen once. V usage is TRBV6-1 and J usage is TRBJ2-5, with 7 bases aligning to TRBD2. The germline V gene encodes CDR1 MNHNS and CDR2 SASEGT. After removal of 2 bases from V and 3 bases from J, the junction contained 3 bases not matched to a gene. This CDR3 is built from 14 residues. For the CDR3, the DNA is TGTGCCAGCAGTGAACGGGGGAGGGAAGAGACCCAGTACTTC. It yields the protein CASSERGREETQYF.

As DNA, the CDR3 is TGTGCCAGCAGCAACGACCTAGGCGATGGCTACACCTTC. This sequence encodes CASSNDLGDGYTF. The gene calls are TRBV28 and TRBJ1-2; D remains unclear. Germline V gene data show CDR1 as MDHEN and CDR2 as SYDVKM. V dropped 6 bases and J dropped 6 bases, with 14 bases sitting between them. The CDR3 totals 13 residues.

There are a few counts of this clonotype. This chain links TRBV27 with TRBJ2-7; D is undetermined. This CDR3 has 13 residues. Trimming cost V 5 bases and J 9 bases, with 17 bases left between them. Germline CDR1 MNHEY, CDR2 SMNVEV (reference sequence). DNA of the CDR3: TGTGCCAGCAGTGCCGGGCCCCTTCCCGGGCAGTACTTC. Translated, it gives CASSAGPLPGQYF.

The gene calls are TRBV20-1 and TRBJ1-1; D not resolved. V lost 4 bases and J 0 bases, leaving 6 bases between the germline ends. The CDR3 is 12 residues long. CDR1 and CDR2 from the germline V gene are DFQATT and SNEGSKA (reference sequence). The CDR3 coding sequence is TGCAGTGCTACCGAAATGAACACTGAAGCTTTCTTT. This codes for CSATEMNTEAFF.

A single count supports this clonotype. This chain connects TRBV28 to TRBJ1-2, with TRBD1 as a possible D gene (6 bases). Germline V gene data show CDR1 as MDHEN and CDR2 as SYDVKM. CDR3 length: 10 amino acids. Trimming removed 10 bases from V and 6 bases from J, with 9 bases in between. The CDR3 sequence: CATGVDGYTF. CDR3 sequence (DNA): TGTGCCACAGGGGTAGATGGCTACACCTTC.

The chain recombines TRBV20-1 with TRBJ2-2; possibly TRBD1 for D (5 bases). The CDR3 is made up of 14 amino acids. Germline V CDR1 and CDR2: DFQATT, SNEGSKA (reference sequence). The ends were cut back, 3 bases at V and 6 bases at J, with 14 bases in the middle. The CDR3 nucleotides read TGCAGTGCTAGGTGGCAGGGCGCCCCCGGGGAGCTGTTTTTT. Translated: CSARWQGAPGELFF.

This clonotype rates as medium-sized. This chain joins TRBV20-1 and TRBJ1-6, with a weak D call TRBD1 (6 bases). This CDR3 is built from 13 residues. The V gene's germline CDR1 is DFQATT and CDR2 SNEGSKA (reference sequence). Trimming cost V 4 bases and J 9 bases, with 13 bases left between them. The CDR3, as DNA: TGCAGTGCTAAGGACAGTACGCGTTCACCCCTCCACTTT. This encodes CSAKDSTRSPLHF.

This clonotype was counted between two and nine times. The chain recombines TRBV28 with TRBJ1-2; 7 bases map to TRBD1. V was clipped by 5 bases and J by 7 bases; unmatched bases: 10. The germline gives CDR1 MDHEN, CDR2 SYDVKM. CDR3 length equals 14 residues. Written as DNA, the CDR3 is TGTGCCAGCAGTGCCCACGACAGGGCCACTGGCTACACCTTC. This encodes CASSAHDRATGYTF.

This CDR3 is CASSYSNWETQYF. The CDR3 DNA sequence: TGTGCCAGCAGTTACTCGAATTGGGAGACCCAGTACTTC. The gene calls are TRBV6-5 and TRBJ2-5, with unresolved D. Germline assignment: CDR1 MNHEY and CDR2 SVGAGI. This CDR3 is built from 13 residues. V gave up 0 bases and J gave up 5 bases, with 7 bases separating them.

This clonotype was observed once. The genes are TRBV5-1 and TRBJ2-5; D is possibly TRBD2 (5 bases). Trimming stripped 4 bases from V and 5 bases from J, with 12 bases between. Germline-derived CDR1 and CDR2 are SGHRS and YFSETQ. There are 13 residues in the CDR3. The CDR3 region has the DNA TGCGCCAGCAGCACCGATAGGAGGGAGACCCAGTACTTC. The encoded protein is CASSTDRRETQYF.

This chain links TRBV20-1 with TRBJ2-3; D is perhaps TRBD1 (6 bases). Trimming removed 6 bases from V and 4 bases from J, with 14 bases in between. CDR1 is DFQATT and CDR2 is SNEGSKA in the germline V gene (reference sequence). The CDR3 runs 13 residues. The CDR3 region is CSARRDTADTQYF. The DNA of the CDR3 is TGCAGTGCCCGCCGGGACACGGCAGATACGCAGTATTTT.

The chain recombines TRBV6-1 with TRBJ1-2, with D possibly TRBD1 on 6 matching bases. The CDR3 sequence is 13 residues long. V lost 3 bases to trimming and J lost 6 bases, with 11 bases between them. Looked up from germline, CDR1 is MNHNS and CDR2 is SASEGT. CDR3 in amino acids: CASSERAGDGYTF. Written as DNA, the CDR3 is TGTGCCAGCAGTGAGAGGGCAGGGGATGGCTACACCTTC.

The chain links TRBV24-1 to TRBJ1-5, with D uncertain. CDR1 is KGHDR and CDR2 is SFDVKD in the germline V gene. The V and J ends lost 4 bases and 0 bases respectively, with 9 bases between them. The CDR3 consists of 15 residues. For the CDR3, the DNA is TGTGCCACCAGTGAAGGGTACGGTAGCAATCAGCCCCAGCATTTT. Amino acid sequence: CATSEGYGSNQPQHF.

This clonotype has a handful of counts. This chain's CDR3 is CSAVPGPRKGYTF. CDR3 sequence (DNA): TGCAGTGCCGTACCCGGGCCGAGGAAAGGCTACACCTTC. The V and J genes are TRBV20-1 and TRBJ1-2; D is ambiguous. Germline CDR1 and CDR2: DFQATT and SNEGSKA (reference sequence). V dropped 6 bases and J dropped 8 bases, with 19 bases sitting between them. The CDR3 loop spans 13 amino acids.

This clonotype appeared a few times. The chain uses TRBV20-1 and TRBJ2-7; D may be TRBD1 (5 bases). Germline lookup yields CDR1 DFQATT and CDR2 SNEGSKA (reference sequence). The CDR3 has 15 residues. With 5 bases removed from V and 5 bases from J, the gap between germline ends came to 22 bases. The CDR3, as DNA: TGCAGTGCTCCACAGCGAACCAGGGCATGGGACGAGCAGTACTTC. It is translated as CSAPQRTRAWDEQYF.

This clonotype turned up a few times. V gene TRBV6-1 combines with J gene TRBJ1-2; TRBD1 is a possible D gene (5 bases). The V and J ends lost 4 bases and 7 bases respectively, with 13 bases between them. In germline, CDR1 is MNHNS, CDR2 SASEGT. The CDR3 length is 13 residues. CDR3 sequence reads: CASSASGSAGYTF. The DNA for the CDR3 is TGTGCCAGCAGTGCCTCAGGGTCGGCTGGCTACACCTTC.